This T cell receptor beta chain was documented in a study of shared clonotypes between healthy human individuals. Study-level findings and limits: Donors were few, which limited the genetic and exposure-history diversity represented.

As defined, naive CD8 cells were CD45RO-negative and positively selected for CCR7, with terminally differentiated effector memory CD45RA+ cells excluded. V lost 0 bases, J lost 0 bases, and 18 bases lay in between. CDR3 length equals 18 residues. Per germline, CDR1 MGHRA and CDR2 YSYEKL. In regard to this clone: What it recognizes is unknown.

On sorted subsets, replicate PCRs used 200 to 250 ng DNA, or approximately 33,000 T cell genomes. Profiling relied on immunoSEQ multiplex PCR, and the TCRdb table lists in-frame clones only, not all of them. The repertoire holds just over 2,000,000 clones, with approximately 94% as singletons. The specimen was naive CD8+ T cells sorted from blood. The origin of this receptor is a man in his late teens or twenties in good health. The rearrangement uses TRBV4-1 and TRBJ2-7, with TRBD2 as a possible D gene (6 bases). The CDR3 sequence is CASSQESIAGYSSYEQYF. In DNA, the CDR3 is TGCGCCAGCAGCCAAGAATCTATCGCGGGATACAGCTCCTACGAGCAGTACTTC.